The source of this T cell receptor beta chain is a study of blood T cell repertoires in COVID-19. J lost 6 bases, V lost 0 bases, and 6 bases had no gene match. Germline CDR1 SGHRS, CDR2 YFSETQ. The CDR3 contains 15 residues. Under the authors' procedure: Reference gene primers were amplified, and this amplification served to estimate nucleated cell counts. Sequenced by immunoSEQ multiplex PCR; TCRdb stores in-frame clones only, minus some. Clonal size and the V and J genes are those of that table, whereas D and trimming came from the DNA. The sample lists about 220,000 clones, 75% to 85% occurring once.

The clonotype was recovered from a man in his fifties or sixties with active or convalescent COVID-19. Sequencing was done on a sample of peripheral blood. The chain links TRBV5-1 to TRBJ1-5; TRBD1 agrees at 7 bases. CDR3 protein: CASSLDEGGGQPQHF. DNA of the CDR3: TGCGCCAGCAGCTTGGACGAAGGGGGCGGTCAGCCCCAGCATTTT.